A selection of T cell receptor beta chains follows, all from one sample in a study of blood T cells in healthy people across ages. A single record per CDR3 protein comes from TCRdb applying MiXCR to the 5' RACE reads. The repertoire holds hundreds of thousands of distinct CDR3 sequences, with more than 50% as singletons. Sequencing was performed on blood. All receptors come from a man between 40 and 49 years old in good health. Both conserved end residues are part of each CDR3. Each record gives: V gene, clone size, J gene, D gene, CDR3 protein, CDR3 DNA. The D gene is left open where the match is weak. Expanded clones are given a class, and other clones once, few, many or no size at all.

>TRBV7-9|-|TRBJ1-4|-
CASSLVWQGSTNEKLFF
TGTGCCAGCAGCTTAGTATGGCAGGGGTCAACTAATGAAAAACTGTTTTTT
>TRBV7-2|-|TRBJ2-1|TRBD2
CASSLGASGRLYEQFF
TGTGCCAGCAGCTTAGGTGCTAGCGGGAGACTCTACGAGCAGTTCTTC
>TRBV27|-|TRBJ1-5|-
CASSTRRDTSNQPQHF
TGTGCCAGCAGTACGAGACGGGATACTAGCAATCAGCCCCAGCATTTT
>TRBV5-1|-|TRBJ2-5|-
CASSRGQSVETQYF
TGCGCCAGCAGCCGTGGACAGTCAGTGGAGACCCAGTACTTC
>TRBV20-1|-|TRBJ2-1|TRBD2
CSASAGLAGVDEQFF
TGCAGTGCTAGCGCGGGACTAGCGGGAGTGGATGAGCAGTTCTTC
>TRBV12-3/TRBV12-4|-|TRBJ2-4|-
CASSLPGLAKNIQYF
TGTGCCAGCAGTTTGCCGGGGCTCGCCAAAAACATTCAGTACTTC
>TRBV7-2|-|TRBJ1-6|-
CASSLVVGGGSPLHF
TGTGCCAGCAGCTTAGTGGTGGGCGGTGGATCACCCCTCCACTTT
>TRBV7-2|-|TRBJ2-1|-
CASSSTADNEQFF
TGTGCCAGCAGCTCGACAGCTGATAATGAGCAGTTCTTC
>TRBV9|-|TRBJ1-2|-
CASSVGQSSYGYTF
TGTGCCAGCAGCGTAGGGCAAAGTAGCTATGGCTACACCTTC
>TRBV27|few|TRBJ2-7|TRBD1
CASSLTWDRPYEQYF
TGTGCCAGCAGTTTAACGTGGGACAGACCCTACGAGCAGTACTTC
>TRBV29-1|-|TRBJ2-6|-
CSVELFTVTGANVLTF
TGCAGCGTCGAACTATTTACAGTTACTGGGGCCAACGTCCTGACTTTC
>TRBV12-3/TRBV12-4|-|TRBJ2-3|-
CASSLPRGASTDTQYF
TGTGCCAGCAGTTTACCGCGGGGAGCCAGCACAGATACGCAGTATTTT
>TRBV12-5|-|TRBJ2-2|TRBD1
CASGFDVRTGYTGELFF
TGTGCTAGTGGTTTCGACGTCCGGACAGGGTACACCGGGGAGCTGTTTTTT
>TRBV7-3|-|TRBJ2-5|-
CASSRARGEGETQYF
TGTGCCAGCAGCAGGGCCAGGGGCGAGGGGGAGACCCAGTACTTC
>TRBV7-2|-|TRBJ1-4|-
CASSLVDGTSGEKLFF
TGTGCCAGCAGCTTAGTGGACGGGACATCAGGGGAAAAACTGTTTTTT
>TRBV29-1|few|TRBJ1-2|TRBD1
CSVGQLYGYTF
TGCAGCGTGGGACAGCTTTATGGCTACACCTTC
>TRBV20-1|-|TRBJ1-1|-
CSARKGLEAFF
TGCAGTGCTAGAAAAGGGCTTGAAGCTTTCTTT
>TRBV7-2|-|TRBJ2-5|-
CASSSTPLETQYF
TGTGCCAGCAGCTCAACACCTTTGGAGACCCAGTACTTC
>TRBV4-1|-|TRBJ2-7|TRBD2
CASSQNTGTSGLYEQYF
TGCGCCAGCAGCCAAAACACCGGGACTAGCGGGTTATACGAGCAGTACTTC
>TRBV12-3/TRBV12-4|-|TRBJ2-5|-
CASSLRSETQYF
TGTGCCAGCAGTTTACGGTCAGAGACCCAGTACTTC
>TRBV5-1|-|TRBJ2-1|TRBD1
CASRAIEQGSYNEQFF
TGCGCCAGCCGAGCTATAGAACAGGGGAGCTACAATGAGCAGTTCTTC
>TRBV2|-|TRBJ2-5|-
CASSDGRNSGGGETQYF
TGTGCCAGCAGTGATGGTCGGAATAGCGGAGGGGGAGAGACCCAGTACTTC
>TRBV12-3/TRBV12-4|-|TRBJ2-4|-
CASTTAGISIQYF
TGTGCCAGCACTACGGCGGGGATAAGCATTCAGTACTTC
>TRBV9|-|TRBJ2-3|-
CASSAIPGLLTDTQYF
TGTGCCAGCAGCGCCATTCCGGGACTGCTAACAGATACGCAGTATTTT
>TRBV7-3|-|TRBJ1-2|TRBD1
CASSPGDRDYGYTF
TGTGCCAGCAGCCCCGGGGACAGGGACTATGGCTACACCTTC
>TRBV29-1|few|TRBJ2-7|-
CSGRTESYEQYF
TGCAGCGGGCGGACAGAGTCCTACGAGCAGTACTTC
>TRBV5-6|few|TRBJ1-2|-
CASSLPQENYGYTF
TGTGCCAGCAGCTTGCCGCAGGAGAACTATGGCTACACCTTC
>TRBV9|-|TRBJ2-5|TRBD1
CASSGGQGSFQETQYF
TGTGCCAGCAGCGGGGGACAGGGTTCTTTCCAAGAGACCCAGTACTTC
>TRBV6-2/TRBV6-3|-|TRBJ2-2|TRBD2
CASGKLAGNTGELFF
TGTGCCAGCGGGAAACTAGCGGGAAACACCGGGGAGCTGTTTTTT
>TRBV29-1|few|TRBJ1-1|-
CSGRNTEAFF
TGCAGCGGAAGGAACACTGAAGCTTTCTTT
>TRBV3-1|-|TRBJ2-5|-
CASSFRGSYRETQYF
TGTGCCAGCAGCTTCCGGGGCTCTTACCGGGAGACCCAGTACTTC
>TRBV11-2|-|TRBJ2-7|TRBD2
CASSSGTSAPYEQYF
TGTGCCAGCAGCTCCGGGACTAGCGCGCCATACGAGCAGTACTTC
>TRBV29-1|few|TRBJ2-1|TRBD1
CSGDRASEQFF
TGCAGCGGTGACAGGGCCAGTGAGCAGTTCTTC
>TRBV29-1|-|TRBJ2-4|TRBD1
CSVETGAIGDIQYF
TGCAGCGTTGAGACAGGGGCGATTGGGGACATTCAGTACTTC
>TRBV7-9|-|TRBJ2-2|-
CASSLSAGAIRVGELFF
TGTGCCAGCAGCTTATCCGCGGGGGCCATCAGGGTCGGGGAGCTGTTTTTT
>TRBV14|-|TRBJ2-1|TRBD1
CASSQAQGALAYNEQFF
TGTGCCAGCAGCCAGGCGCAGGGGGCATTGGCCTACAATGAGCAGTTCTTC
>TRBV12-3/TRBV12-4|-|TRBJ1-6|-
CASSLSDNSPLHF
TGTGCCAGCAGTTTAAGTGATAATTCACCCCTCCACTTT
>TRBV20-1|-|TRBJ2-5|-
CSASPGLELQETQYF
TGCAGTGCTAGCCCGGGACTCGAGCTTCAAGAGACCCAGTACTTC
>TRBV5-1|-|TRBJ2-5|TRBD1
CASRDGTGASHEQYF
TGCGCCAGCAGGGACGGGACAGGGGCATCCCATGAGCAGTACTTC
>TRBV5-1|once|TRBJ2-7|-
CASSLYIPGGTTNNEQYF
TGCGCCAGCAGCTTGTATATCCCAGGGGGGACTACCAACAATGAGCAGTACTTC
>TRBV6-1|-|TRBJ2-1|TRBD2
CASRAGGADNEQFF
TGTGCCAGCAGGGCGGGGGGGGCGGACAATGAGCAGTTCTTC
>TRBV12-3/TRBV12-4|-|TRBJ2-7|-
CASLRAGTPSEQYF
TGTGCCAGCCTAAGAGCCGGGACTCCCTCCGAGCAGTACTTC
>TRBV6-5|-|TRBJ2-3|TRBD2
CASSSAGGPYTQYF
TGTGCCAGCAGTTCAGCGGGAGGGCCTTATACGCAGTATTTT
>TRBV29-1|-|TRBJ1-2|TRBD1
CSGRTGEYGYTF
TGCAGCGGCAGGACAGGGGAATATGGCTACACCTTC
>TRBV2|once|TRBJ2-5|-
CASSDGGSGPQYF
TGTGCCAGCAGTGACGGGGGTTCGGGTCCGCAGTACTTC
>TRBV6-1|-|TRBJ2-7|TRBD1
CASRGYRGGYEQYF
TGTGCCAGCAGGGGCTACAGGGGTGGGTACGAGCAGTACTTC
>TRBV20-1|-|TRBJ2-7|TRBD2
CSAATSGRDNEQYF
TGCAGTGCCGCGACTAGCGGGAGGGACAATGAGCAGTACTTC
>TRBV9|few|TRBJ1-2|-
CASAGGRGFYGYTF
TGTGCCAGCGCTGGAGGCAGGGGATTTTATGGCTACACCTTC
>TRBV7-2|-|TRBJ2-5|TRBD2
CASSPRLAGGKETQYF
TGTGCCAGCAGCCCCCGTCTAGCGGGAGGGAAAGAGACCCAGTACTTC
>TRBV3-1|-|TRBJ2-5|-
CASTARVVGETQYF
TGTGCCAGCACCGCACGAGTGGTCGGAGAGACCCAGTACTTC
>TRBV2|few|TRBJ2-3|TRBD2
CASRPGLGADTQYF
TGTGCCAGCAGGCCGGGACTAGGCGCAGATACGCAGTATTTT
>TRBV2|-|TRBJ2-5|-
CASRRPGGGYQETQYF
TGTGCCAGCAGACGTCCAGGGGGGGGGTACCAAGAGACCCAGTACTTC
>TRBV4-2|-|TRBJ2-3|-
CASSLTVGERDTQYF
TGTGCCAGCAGCCTGACAGTAGGGGAACGAGATACGCAGTATTTT
>TRBV12-3/TRBV12-4|-|TRBJ2-5|TRBD1
CASNSAGTGSPETQYF
TGTGCCAGCAATTCAGCCGGGACAGGGAGCCCAGAGACCCAGTACTTC
>TRBV5-1|-|TRBJ2-3|-
CASSLARRLDTQYF
TGCGCCAGCAGCTTGGCCCGACGGCTGGATACGCAGTATTTT
>TRBV24-1|-|TRBJ2-7|TRBD2
CATSDPGLGNGYEQYF
TGTGCCACCAGTGATCCGGGACTAGGGAATGGCTACGAGCAGTACTTC
>TRBV11-1|-|TRBJ2-7|-
CASSPFAGSEQYF
TGTGCCAGCAGTCCCTTTGCCGGGAGCGAGCAGTACTTC
>TRBV20-1|-|TRBJ2-7|TRBD2
CSARDGGRGRDEQYF
TGCAGTGCTAGAGACGGTGGGCGGGGGAGGGACGAGCAGTACTTC
>TRBV4-1|-|TRBJ2-5|TRBD1
CASSPTGETDQETQYF
TGCGCCAGCAGCCCTACAGGGGAGACAGACCAAGAGACCCAGTACTTC
>TRBV12-3/TRBV12-4|-|TRBJ2-1|TRBD2
CASRMISGRNNEQFF
TGTGCCAGCAGGATGATTAGCGGGAGAAACAATGAGCAGTTCTTC